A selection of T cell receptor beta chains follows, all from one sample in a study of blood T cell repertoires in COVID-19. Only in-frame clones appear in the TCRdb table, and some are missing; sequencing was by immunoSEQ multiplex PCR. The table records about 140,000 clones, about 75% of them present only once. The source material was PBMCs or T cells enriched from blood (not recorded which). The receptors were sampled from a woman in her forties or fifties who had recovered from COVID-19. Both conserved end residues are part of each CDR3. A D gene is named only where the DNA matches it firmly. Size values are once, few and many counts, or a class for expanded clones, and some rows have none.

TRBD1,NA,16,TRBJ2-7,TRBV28,TGTGCCAGCAGTTTTTCTCTCGGACAGGGGGCTTACGAGCAGTACTTC,CASSFSLGQGAYEQYF
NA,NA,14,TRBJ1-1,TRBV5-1,TGCGCCAGCACCATGGACACCTCGGGCACTGAAGCTTTCTTT,CASTMDTSGTEAFF
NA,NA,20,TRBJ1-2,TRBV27,TGTGCCAGCAGTGACCATCGGGAGGGTAGCAGGGCCTACTCTAACTATGGCTACACCTTC,CASSDHREGSRAYSNYGYTF
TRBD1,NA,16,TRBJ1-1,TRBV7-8,TGTGCCAGCAGCTTAGAGGGAAACAGGGGAAGCACTGAAGCTTTCTTT,CASSLEGNRGSTEAFF
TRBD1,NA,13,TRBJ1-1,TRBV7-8,TGTGCCAGCAGCTCCGACAGGGACACTGAAGCTTTCTTT,CASSSDRDTEAFF
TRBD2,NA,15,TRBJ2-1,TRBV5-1,TGCGCCAGCAGCTTGGAGGGACTAGCTCTCGGGGAGCAGTTCTTC,CASSLEGLALGEQFF
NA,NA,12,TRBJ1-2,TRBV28,TGTGCCAGCTCCCTGCGGGGCTATGGCTACACCTTC,CASSLRGYGYTF
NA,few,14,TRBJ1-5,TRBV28,TGTGCCAGCAGTTTGGAGCAAGCTGATCAGCCCCAGCATTTT,CASSLEQADQPQHF
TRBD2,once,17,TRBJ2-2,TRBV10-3,TGTGCCATCGGATGGATAGCGGGAGAGACGAACACCGGGGAGCTGTTTTTT,CAIGWIAGETNTGELFF
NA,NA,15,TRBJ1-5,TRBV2,TGTGCCAGCAGTGAACCCGGGACACCCAATCAGCCCCAGCATTTT,CASSEPGTPNQPQHF
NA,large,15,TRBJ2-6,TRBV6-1,TGTGCCAGCAGTGAATTTATCTCTGGGGCCAACGTCCTGACTTTC,CASSEFISGANVLTF
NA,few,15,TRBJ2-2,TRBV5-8,TGTGCCAGCAGCTTGGGCAGATTCGTTGGCGGGGAGCTGTTTTTT,CASSLGRFVGGELFF
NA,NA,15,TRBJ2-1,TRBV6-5,TGTGCCAGCAGTTACTACCAGGGATACAACAATGAGCAGTTCTTC,CASSYYQGYNNEQFF
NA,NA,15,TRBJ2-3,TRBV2,TGTGCCAGCACCCCTGGACTACCGTCAGCAGATACGCAGTATTTT,CASTPGLPSADTQYF
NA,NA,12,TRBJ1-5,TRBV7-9,TGTGCCAGCAGCTTTCCAAATCAGCCCCAGCATTTT,CASSFPNQPQHF
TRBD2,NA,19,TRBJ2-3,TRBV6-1,TGTGCCAGCAGTGAATGGGGGACTAGCGGGGGAACTAGCACAGATACGCAGTATTTT,CASSEWGTSGGTSTDTQYF
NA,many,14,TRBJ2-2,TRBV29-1,TGCAGCGTTGGTTTTACGGGAAACACCGGGGAGCTGTTTTTT,CSVGFTGNTGELFF